The 10 T cell receptor beta chains in this list originate from one sample, sequenced in a study of shared clonotypes between healthy human individuals. Sequencing was performed with immunoSEQ multiplex PCR; in TCRdb, only in-frame clones are kept and a portion is missing. The data show about 2.4 million clones, approximately 93% seen once. The source material was naive CD4+ T cells from PBMCs. Noted subset: CD45RA+ positively selected. All receptors come from a young man in good health. Some clones in this sample may be carry-over from other donors' samples.

J is TRBJ2-6 and V is TRBV7-9; the D gene is possibly TRBD1 (6 bases). V was cut by 3 bases and J by 4 bases, with 10 bases left in between. The V gene's germline CDR1 is SEHNR and CDR2 FQNEAQ (reference sequence). The CDR3 extends over 15 amino acids. DNA of the CDR3: TGTGCCAGCAGCTTTCGGACAGCGGGGGCCAACGTCCTGACTTTC. Translation: CASSFRTAGANVLTF.

The chain uses TRBV19 and TRBJ2-7; 7 bases are a match to TRBD2. Germline CDR1 LNHDA, CDR2 SQIVND (reference sequence). The CDR3 totals 15 residues. V lost 3 bases to trimming and J lost 2 bases; unmatched junction nucleotides: 7. The CDR3 loop is CASSIGPGGPYEQYF. The CDR3 coding sequence is TGTGCCAGTAGTATCGGTCCGGGAGGTCCCTACGAGCAGTACTTC.

This clone was seen just once. This sequence joins TRBV7-3 and TRBJ2-7; D unclear. CDR1 and CDR2 from the germline V gene are SGHTA and FQGTGA. V shed 3 bases and J shed 3 bases, with 15 bases lying between them. The CDR3 has 15 residues. CDR3 in DNA: TGTGCCAGCAGCTTGGCAGGCGGCGTATACTACGAGCAGTACTTC. Protein sequence: CASSLAGGVYYEQYF.

The rearrangement uses TRBV6-6 and TRBJ1-1; maybe TRBD1 (6 bases). The CDR3 runs 15 residues. Trimming took off 0 bases at V and 5 bases at J, with 13 bases between the two ends. CDR1 MNHNY and CDR2 SVGAGI come from the germline V gene (reference sequence). The CDR3 protein is CASSYSGGGKTEAFF. The CDR3 DNA sequence: TGTGCCAGCAGTTACTCGGGAGGGGGGAAGACTGAAGCTTTCTTT.

The gene calls are TRBV6-5 and TRBJ2-2; D ambiguous. Trimming left V 7 bases short and J 5 bases short, with 11 bases between. From germline, CDR1 is MNHEY and CDR2 SVGAGI. CDR3 length equals 13 residues. The CDR3 reads CASISVFTGELFF. CDR3 coding DNA: TGTGCCAGCATCTCCGTGTTTACCGGGGAGCTGTTTTTT.

The gene calls are TRBV6-1 and TRBJ2-3; unclear D gene. The CDR3 is made up of 14 amino acids. The germline V gene has CDR1 MNHNS and CDR2 SASEGT. Trimming left V 5 bases short and J 4 bases short, with 13 bases between. CDR3 in amino acids: CASSLGGVADTQYF. In DNA, the CDR3 is TGTGCCAGCAGTTTGGGTGGGGTCGCAGATACGCAGTATTTT.

The J gene is TRBJ2-1, the V gene TRBV5-1; D is undetermined. V was cut by 0 bases and J by 8 bases, with 15 bases left in between. CDR1 and CDR2 (germline): SGHRS, YFSETQ. The CDR3 is 15 amino acids. CDR3 region: CASSLALSSWDEQFF. The DNA of the CDR3 is TGCGCCAGCAGCTTGGCCCTCTCCAGCTGGGATGAGCAGTTCTTC.

This clone was counted a single time. The rearrangement links TRBV5-8 to TRBJ1-5, with D unresolved. This CDR3 spans 14 amino acids. Looked up from germline, CDR1 is SGHTS and CDR2 is YDEGEE. Trimming removed 2 bases from V and 6 bases from J, with 12 bases in between. The CDR3 DNA follows: TGTGCCAGCAGCTTCAGTTGGGTCGCTCAGCCCCAGCATTTT. Protein sequence: CASSFSWVAQPQHF.

Here the CDR3 DNA reads TGTGCCAGCAGCCGAACAGGGGGCGCGGGAGAGACCCAGTACTTC. Its protein is CASSRTGGAGETQYF. The V call is TRBV6-5, the J call TRBJ2-5; TRBD1 agrees at 9 bases. This CDR3 contains 15 residues. Germline V CDR1 and CDR2: MNHEY, SVGAGI. V trimming: 6 bases; J trimming: 4 bases; junction bases outside the gene matches: 9.

The sample holds one count of this clone. CDR3 in DNA: TGCGCCAGCAGCACCGGAGGGGCCTACAATGAGCAGTTCTTC. Translated: CASSTGGAYNEQFF. The V gene is TRBV5-1, the J gene TRBJ2-1, with a tentative D call TRBD2 (6 bases). V was trimmed by 4 bases and J by 2 bases, leaving 10 bases between them. The germline CDR1 and CDR2 sequences are SGHRS and YFSETQ. The CDR3 runs to 14 residues.